The text below deals with one TCR beta chain. Antigen specificity is unknown. The trim removed 7 bases at V and 4 bases at J, leaving 11 bases unmatched. The CDR3 length is 16 residues. Germline lookup yields CDR1 SGHRS and CDR2 YFSETQ. This sample is drawn from a study of CD8 T cells in ankylosing spondylitis. Points from the study as a whole: In ankylosing spondylitis blood, a motif of roughly eight highly homologous TCR beta variants appeared characteristic. Clones linked to disease, bearing a CD8+ phenotype, were relatively rare in peripheral blood. The study looked at matched synovial fluid samples from ankylosing spondylitis patients. Disease-linked clones were reported to be significantly enriched there.

TCRdb ran MiXCR on the 5' RACE reads and lists one entry per CDR3 protein. The data contain fewer than 500,000 distinct CDR3 sequences, 26% of them seen just once; the ten biggest clones take up 0.89%. The J gene is TRBJ2-2, the V gene TRBV5-1, with 9 bases identical to TRBD2. This clonotype was obtained from a male donor with ankylosing spondylitis. Sample: blood, either unsorted or a sorted T cell fraction (not recorded which). CDR3 protein: CASEGPAGGLTGELFF. The DNA of the CDR3 is TGCGCCAGCGAAGGTCCTGCGGGAGGGCTCACCGGGGAGCTGTTTTTT.